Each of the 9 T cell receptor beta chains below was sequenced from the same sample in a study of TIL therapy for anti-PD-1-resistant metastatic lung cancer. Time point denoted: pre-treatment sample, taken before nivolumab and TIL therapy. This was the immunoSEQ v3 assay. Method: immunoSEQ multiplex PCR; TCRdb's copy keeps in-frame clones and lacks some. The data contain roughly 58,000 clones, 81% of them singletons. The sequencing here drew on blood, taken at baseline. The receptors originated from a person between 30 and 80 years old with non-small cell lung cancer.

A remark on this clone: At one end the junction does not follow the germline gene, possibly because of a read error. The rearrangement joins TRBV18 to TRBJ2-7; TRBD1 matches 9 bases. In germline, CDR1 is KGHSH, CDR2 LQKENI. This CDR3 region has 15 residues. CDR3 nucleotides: TGTGCCAGCTCACCAGGGGACAGGGCCTACTACGGGCAGTACTTC. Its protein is CASSPGDRAYYGQYF.

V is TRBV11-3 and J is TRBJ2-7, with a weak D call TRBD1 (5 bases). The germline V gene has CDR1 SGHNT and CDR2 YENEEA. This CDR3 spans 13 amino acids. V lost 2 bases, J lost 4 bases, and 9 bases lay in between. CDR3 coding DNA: TGTGCCAGCAGCTTATCCCAGGGTTACGAGCAGTACTTC. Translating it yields CASSLSQGYEQYF.

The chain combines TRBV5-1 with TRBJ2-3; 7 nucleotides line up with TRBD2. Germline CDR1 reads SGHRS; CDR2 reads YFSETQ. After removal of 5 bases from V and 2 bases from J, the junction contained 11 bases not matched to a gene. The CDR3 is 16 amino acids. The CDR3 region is CASRFIERGSTDTQYF. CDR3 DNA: TGCGCCAGCAGGTTCATCGAGCGGGGTTCCACAGATACGCAGTATTTT.

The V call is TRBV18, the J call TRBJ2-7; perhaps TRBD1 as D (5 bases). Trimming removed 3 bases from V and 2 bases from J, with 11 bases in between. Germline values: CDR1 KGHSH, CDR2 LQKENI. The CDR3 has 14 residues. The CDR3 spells CASSPRDRAYEQYF. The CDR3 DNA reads TGTGCCAGCTCACCTCGAGACAGAGCCTACGAGCAGTACTTC.

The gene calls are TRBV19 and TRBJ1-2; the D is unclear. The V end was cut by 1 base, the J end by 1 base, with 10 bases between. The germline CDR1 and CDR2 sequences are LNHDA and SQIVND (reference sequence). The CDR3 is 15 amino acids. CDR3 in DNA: TGTGCCAGTAGTATAGCCAGGAGCCTTAACTATGGCTACACCTTC. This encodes CASSIARSLNYGYTF.

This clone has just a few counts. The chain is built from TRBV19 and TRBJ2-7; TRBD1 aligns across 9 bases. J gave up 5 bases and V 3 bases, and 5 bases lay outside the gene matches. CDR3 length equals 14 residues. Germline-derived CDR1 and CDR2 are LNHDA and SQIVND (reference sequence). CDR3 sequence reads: CASSMTNRGHEQYF. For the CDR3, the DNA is TGTGCCAGTAGTATGACCAACAGGGGGCACGAGCAGTACTTC.

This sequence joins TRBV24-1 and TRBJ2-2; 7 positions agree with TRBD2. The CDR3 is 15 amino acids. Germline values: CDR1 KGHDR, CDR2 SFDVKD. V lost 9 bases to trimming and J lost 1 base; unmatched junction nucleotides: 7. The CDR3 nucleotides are TGTGCCACCGGGGGTGAGCGGGGGAACACCGGGGAGCTGTTTTTT. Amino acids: CATGGERGNTGELFF.

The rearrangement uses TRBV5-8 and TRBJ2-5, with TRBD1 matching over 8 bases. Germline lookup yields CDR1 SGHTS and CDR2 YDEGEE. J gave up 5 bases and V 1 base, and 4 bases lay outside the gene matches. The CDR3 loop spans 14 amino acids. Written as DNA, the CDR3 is TGTGCCAGCAGCTTGTTACAGGGGGTGGAGACCCAGTACTTC. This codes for CASSLLQGVETQYF. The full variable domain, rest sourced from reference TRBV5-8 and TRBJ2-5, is EAGVTQSPTHLIKTRGQQATLRCSPISGHTSVYWYQQALGLGLQFLLWYDEGEERNRGNFPPRFSGRQFPNYSSELNVNALELEDSALYLCASSLLQGVETQYFGPGTRLLVL.

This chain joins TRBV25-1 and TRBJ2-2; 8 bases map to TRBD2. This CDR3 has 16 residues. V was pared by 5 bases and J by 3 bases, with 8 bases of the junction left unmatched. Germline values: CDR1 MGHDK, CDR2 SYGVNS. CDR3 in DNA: TGTGCCAGCAGTCGGGCATCGGGGGGGTACACCGGGGAGCTGTTTTTT. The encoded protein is CASSRASGGYTGELFF.